The 5 T cell receptor beta chains reported below all come from one sample, sequenced in a study of cytomegalovirus exposure and HLA in healthy donors. Primers: 60 Vbeta forward and 13 Jbeta reverse. Produced via immunoSEQ multiplex PCR; TCRdb's table is partial and in-frame only. The repertoire holds some 80,000 clones, 60% to 85% seen once, with 5.5% to 7% in the top ten. Sequenced: PBMCs. The receptors stem from a man between 18 and 35 years old in good health and CMV-seropositive.

The chain is built from TRBV4-1 and TRBJ2-7; 11 nucleotides agree with TRBD2. The CDR3 is 18 amino acids. Germline CDR1 is MGHRA and CDR2 is YSYEKL. The trim removed 3 bases at V and 5 bases at J, leaving 15 bases unmatched. CDR3 sequence: CASSQYTTSGKPSDEQYF. CDR3 DNA sequence: TGCGCCAGCAGCCAGTACACGACTAGCGGGAAGCCCTCTGACGAGCAGTACTTC.

The rearrangement uses TRBV6-5 and TRBJ2-7, with TRBD1 matching 8 bases. Germline V gene sequence: CDR1 MNHEY, CDR2 SVGAGI. Trimming removed 3 bases from V and 3 bases from J; junction bases left unmatched: 4. The CDR3 is made up of 14 amino acids. The CDR3 region has the DNA TGTGCCAGCAGTTATGGGACAGGACACTACGAGCAGTACTTC. Protein sequence: CASSYGTGHYEQYF.

V gene TRBV7-8 combines with J gene TRBJ2-7; the match to TRBD2 covers 8 bases. V lost 6 bases and J lost 3; bases outside the gene matches: 10. The CDR3 has 15 amino acids. Looked up from germline, CDR1 is SGHVS and CDR2 is FQNEAQ. Here the CDR3 reads CASSFQRGPNYEQYF. The CDR3 DNA sequence: TGTGCCAGCAGTTTTCAGCGGGGGCCCAACTACGAGCAGTACTTC.

This clone came up once. V gene TRBV15 combines with J gene TRBJ2-7; tentative D call: TRBD2 (5 bases). The length of the CDR3 is 15 residues. Germline CDR1 is LNHNV and CDR2 is YYDKDF (reference sequence). Trimming cost V 0 bases and J 2 bases, with 11 bases left between them. The CDR3 nucleotides are TGTGCCACCAGCAGAGATAGGACTCGACCCTACGAGCAGTACTTC. Amino acids: CATSRDRTRPYEQYF.

The table lists this clone with a count of one. The chain joins TRBV13 to TRBJ1-4; maybe TRBD1 (5 bases). The V end lost 3 bases, the J end lost 2 bases, and 10 bases lay between the germline ends. This CDR3 is 15 amino acids long. The germline V gene encodes CDR1 PRHDT and CDR2 FYEKMQ (reference sequence). The DNA for the CDR3 is TGTGCCAGCAGCTTGGGCGGGGGGACTAATGAAAAACTGTTTTTT. It yields the protein CASSLGGGTNEKLFF.